This entry is about one T cell receptor (beta chain). V trimming: 6 bases; J trimming: 7 bases; junction bases outside the gene matches: 5. The CDR3 covers 14 residues. Germline CDR1 SGHNT, CDR2 YENEEA. Use of 60 Vbeta and 13 Jbeta primers characterized the PCR. Assay: immunoSEQ multiplex PCR; the TCRdb copy retains only in-frame clones and omits some. The sample yields roughly 150,000 clones, around 81% seen once. These data belong to a study of cytomegalovirus exposure and HLA in healthy donors. The V and J genes are TRBV11-3 and TRBJ2-1, with 11 bases matching TRBD2. The receptor comes from a middle-aged man in good health and CMV-seronegative. Sequencing was carried out using PBMCs. CDR3 bases: TGTGCCAGCAGTCCTCGGACTAGCGGGAATGAGCAGTTCTTC. Translating gives CASSPRTSGNEQFF.